The 18 T cell receptor beta chains below come from one sample, sequenced in a study of T cells after yellow fever vaccination (dated by TCRdb to 2018 to 2020). The library came from 5' RACE. These reads were obtained on an Illumina HiSeq 2500. TCRdb handled the public reads itself, with Q25 trimming in fastp and clone calling in MiXCR, and kept productive beta chains. Merged by CDR3 protein, the rows form single entries marked with the most common genes and DNA. The sample profile shows 450,000 to 650,000 distinct CDR3 sequences; about a fifth of them were found once. The leading ten clones occupy roughly a sixth of the sample. The intended sense of this specimen's treatment or condition label: live attenuated yellow fever vaccine strain. Sequences were derived from PBMCs, sampled approximately 20 days after the first yellow fever vaccination. These receptors were obtained from a young man who received the YFV17D yellow fever vaccine.

This clonotype was counted a few times. The chain carries TRBV7-6 and TRBJ2-7; D may be TRBD2 (6 bases). This CDR3 has 15 residues. Germline V lookup: CDR1 SGHVS, CDR2 FNYEAQ. The V and J ends lost 1 base and 6 bases respectively, with 16 bases between them. The CDR3 DNA reads TGTGCCAGCAGCTTAGATGCAGCCTTGGAGGGCGAGCAGTACTTC. As protein: CASSLDAALEGEQYF.

This clonotype was detected only a few times. V and J are TRBV4-1 and TRBJ1-5; D ambiguous. The length of the CDR3 is 15 residues. Germline lookup yields CDR1 MGHRA and CDR2 YSYEKL. The V and J ends lost 5 bases and 1 base respectively, with 12 bases between them. CDR3 bases: TGCGCCAGCAGCTTCTGGACTGGAAGCAATCAGCCCCAGCATTTT. Its protein is CASSFWTGSNQPQHF.

This clonotype was seen only a few times. The chain joins TRBV9 to TRBJ2-1, with 7 bases matching TRBD2. V trimming: 2 bases; J trimming: 3 bases; junction bases outside the gene matches: 5. CDR3 size: 15 residues. From germline, CDR1 is SGDLS and CDR2 YYNGEE. The CDR3 reads CASSVRDYFYNEQFF. CDR3 bases: TGTGCCAGCAGCGTCCGGGACTATTTCTACAATGAGCAGTTCTTC.

This rearrangement joins TRBV7-2 to TRBJ1-1, with D hard to call. The length of the CDR3 is 15 residues. Germline V gene lookup returns CDR1 SGHTA and CDR2 FQGNSA. V was cut by 5 bases and J by 6 bases, with 19 bases left in between. The chain's CDR3 is CASSQTMGRRAEAFF. Written as DNA, the CDR3 is TGTGCCAGCAGCCAAACTATGGGCCGGCGGGCTGAAGCTTTCTTT. The whole variable domain, filled in from reference TRBV7-2 and TRBJ1-1, reads GAGVSQSPSNKVTEKGKDVELRCDPISGHTALYWYRQSLGQGLEFLIYFQGNSAPDKSGLPSDRFSAERTGGSVSTLTIQRTQQEDSAVYLCASSQTMGRRAEAFFGQGTRLTVV.

This sequence joins TRBV14 and TRBJ1-1; TRBD1 is a possible D gene (6 bases). The V end was cut by 3 bases, the J end by 11 bases, with 16 bases between. This CDR3 contains 13 residues. Germline CDR1 and CDR2: SGHDN and FVKESK. The CDR3, as DNA: TGTGCCAGCAGCCAGGCTTGGGGACAAAGGGCTTTCTTT. Its translation is CASSQAWGQRAFF. The complete variable domain, with remaining parts taken from reference TRBV14 and TRBJ1-1, reads EAGVTQFPSHSVIEKGQTVTLRCDPISGHDNLYWYRRVMGKEIKFLLHFVKESKQDESGMPNNRFLAERTGGTYSTLKVQPAELEDSGVYFCASSQAWGQRAFFGQGTRLTVV.

This clonotype has only a few counts. The rearrangement uses TRBV12-3 or TRBV12-4 and TRBJ2-7, with D perhaps TRBD1 (5 bases). This CDR3 contains 14 residues. V lost 0 bases and J 1 base, leaving 7 bases between the germline ends. CDR3 loop: CASSLAGRSYEQYF. In DNA form, the CDR3 reads TGTGCCAGCAGTTTAGCGGGGCGATCCTACGAGCAGTACTTC.

This chain joins TRBV7-2 and TRBJ2-2; D remains ambiguous. CDR1 and CDR2 (germline): SGHTA, FQGNSA. V lost 1 base and J lost 16, with 22 bases in between. The CDR3 has 15 amino acids. The CDR3 here is CASSLVGGPSVTAFF. In DNA form, the CDR3 reads TGTGCCAGCAGCTTAGTGGGCGGACCGTCCGTGACTGCGTTTTTT.

This clonotype was detected a few times. The rearrangement joins TRBV27 to TRBJ2-2; possible D gene TRBD1, 6 bases. Germline values: CDR1 MNHEY, CDR2 SMNVEV (reference sequence). The CDR3 has 15 amino acids. Deletions cut 3 bases from V and 1 base from J, with 9 bases between. In nucleotides, the CDR3 is TGTGCCAGCAGTTTGGGCAGGGGGAACACCGGGGAGCTGTTTTTT. Its protein is CASSLGRGNTGELFF.

In regard to this clonotype: One end of the junction does not line up with germline, which may come from a read error. The gene calls are TRBV20-1 and TRBJ2-2, with 8 bases that match TRBD2. The CDR3 has 15 amino acids. The germline V gene has CDR1 DFQATT and CDR2 SNEGSKA (reference sequence). As DNA, the CDR3 is TGCAGTGCGAGAGGTCGGGGGGGGAACACCGGGGAGCTGTTTTTT. Its translation is CSARGRGGNTGELFF.

This clonotype was recorded a few times. The rearrangement uses TRBV7-2 and TRBJ1-1; weak D call: TRBD1 (6 bases). In germline, CDR1 is SGHTA, CDR2 FQGNSA. The germline V and J ends were trimmed by 3 bases and 1 base, with 9 bases remaining between them. There are 14 residues in the CDR3. The CDR3 DNA is TGTGCCAGCAGCTTCTTGGACAGGAACACTGAAGCTTTCTTT. Translated, it gives CASSFLDRNTEAFF.

This clonotype came up many times. This chain connects TRBV11-3 to TRBJ1-1; 8 bases are shared with TRBD1. The J segment lost 5 bases and the V segment lost 5 bases, leaving 19 bases of the junction unmatched. Germline CDR1 is SGHNT and CDR2 is YENEEA. The CDR3 loop spans 18 amino acids. CDR3 loop: CASSPRRTGNEWRTEAFF. The CDR3 nucleotides read TGTGCCAGCAGCCCCCGCCGGACAGGGAATGAATGGAGGACTGAAGCTTTCTTT.

This clonotype occurred a few times. In DNA form, the CDR3 reads TGCGCCAGCAGCTTCCCTCTAGCGGGGGGGTTCGCGAACACCGGGGAGCTGTTTTTT. Translation: CASSFPLAGGFANTGELFF. The chain carries TRBV5-1 and TRBJ2-2; 12 nucleotides align to TRBD2. In germline, CDR1 is SGHRS, CDR2 YFSETQ. The J segment lost 0 bases and the V segment lost 2 bases, leaving 8 bases of the junction unmatched. CDR3 length: 19 residues. Full variable domain (outside the CDR3, taken from reference TRBV5-1 and TRBJ2-2): KAGVTQTPRYLIKTRGQQVTLSCSPISGHRSVSWYQQTPGQGLQFLFEYFSETQRNKGNFPGRFSGRQFSNSRSEMNVSTLELGDSALYLCASSFPLAGGFANTGELFFGEGSRLTVL.

The J gene is TRBJ1-1, the V gene TRBV4-1; tentative D call: TRBD1 (6 bases). This CDR3 region has 15 residues. Deletions cut 1 base from V and 4 bases from J, with 13 bases between. In germline, CDR1 is MGHRA, CDR2 YSYEKL. The CDR3 DNA reads TGCGCCAGCAGCCAAGCGGACAGACCCAGCACTGAAGCTTTCTTT. Translation: CASSQADRPSTEAFF.

This clonotype was counted between two and nine times. The chain recombines TRBV5-6 with TRBJ1-2; 10 bases map to TRBD1. V trimming: 0 bases; J trimming: 5 bases; junction bases outside the gene matches: 10. CDR3 length equals 17 residues. Germline V gene data show CDR1 as SGHDT and CDR2 as YYEEEE. The CDR3, as DNA: TGTGCCAGCAGCTTGGCCGTTCGACAGGGGGCGCAGTATGGCTACACCTTC. Its protein is CASSLAVRQGAQYGYTF.

This clonotype was found a few times. The rearrangement links TRBV7-8 to TRBJ2-5, with 9 bases identical to TRBD1. Per germline, CDR1 SGHVS and CDR2 FQNEAQ. The CDR3 consists of 16 residues. V lost 3 bases to trimming and J lost 1 base; unmatched junction nucleotides: 6. CDR3: CASSFGQGSLQETQYF. CDR3 DNA: TGTGCCAGCAGCTTCGGACAGGGGTCACTCCAAGAGACCCAGTACTTC.

V gene TRBV4-3 combines with J gene TRBJ2-1; D gene uncertain. CDR3 size: 18 residues. Trimming removed 0 bases at V and 9 bases at J, with 24 bases between. Germline V CDR1 and CDR2: LGHNA, YSLEER. The CDR3 DNA reads TGCGCCAGCAGCCAAGAACCGCCCACCTCCATTTTCCCAGGTGAGCAGTTCTTC. Residues: CASSQEPPTSIFPGEQFF.

The genes are TRBV4-2 and TRBJ1-1, with 8 bases matching TRBD1. With V trimmed by 0 bases and J by 1 base, 1 base remained unmatched. The germline V gene encodes CDR1 LGHNA and CDR2 YNFKEQ. The CDR3 length is 15 residues. Here the CDR3 reads CASSQDTGGNTEAFF. The CDR3 nucleotides are TGTGCCAGCAGCCAAGACACAGGGGGGAACACTGAAGCTTTCTTT.

This clonotype was observed a handful of times. V is TRBV27 and J is TRBJ2-7; the D gene is possibly TRBD1 (6 bases). The CDR3 consists of 17 residues. Germline CDR1 MNHEY, CDR2 SMNVEV (reference sequence). The germline V and J ends were trimmed by 2 bases and 1 base, with 18 bases remaining between them. The CDR3 bases are TGTGCCAGCAGTTTAGTATTGCCCAGGGGCCCATCCTACGAGCAGTACTTC. Amino acids: CASSLVLPRGPSYEQYF.